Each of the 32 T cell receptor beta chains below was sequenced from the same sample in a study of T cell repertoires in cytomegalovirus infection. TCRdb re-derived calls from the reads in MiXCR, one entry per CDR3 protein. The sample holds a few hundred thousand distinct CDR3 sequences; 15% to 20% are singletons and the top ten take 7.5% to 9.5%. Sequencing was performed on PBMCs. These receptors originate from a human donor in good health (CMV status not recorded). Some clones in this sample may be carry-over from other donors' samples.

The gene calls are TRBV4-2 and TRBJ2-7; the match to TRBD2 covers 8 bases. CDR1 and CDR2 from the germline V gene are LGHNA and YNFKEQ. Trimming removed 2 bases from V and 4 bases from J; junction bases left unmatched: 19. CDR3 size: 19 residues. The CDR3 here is CASSQPAGEITKRDYEQYF. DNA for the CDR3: TGTGCCAGCAGCCAACCAGCGGGAGAAATTACGAAAAGGGATTACGAGCAGTACTTC.

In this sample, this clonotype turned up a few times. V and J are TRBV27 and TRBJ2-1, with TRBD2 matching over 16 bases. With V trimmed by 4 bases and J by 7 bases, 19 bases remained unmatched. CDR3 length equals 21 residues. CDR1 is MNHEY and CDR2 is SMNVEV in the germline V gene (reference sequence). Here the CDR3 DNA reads TGTGCCAGCAGTTCACGGCCGGGACTAGCGGGAGGGGATCCCCGACGAAATGAGCAGTTCTTC. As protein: CASSSRPGLAGGDPRRNEQFF.

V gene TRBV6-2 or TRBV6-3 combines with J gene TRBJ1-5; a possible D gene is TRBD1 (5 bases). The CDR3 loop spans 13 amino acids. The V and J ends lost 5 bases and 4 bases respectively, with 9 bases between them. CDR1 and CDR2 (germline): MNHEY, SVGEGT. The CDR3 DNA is TGTGCCAGCAGTACGGGACGGAATCAGCCCCAGCATTTT. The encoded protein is CASSTGRNQPQHF.

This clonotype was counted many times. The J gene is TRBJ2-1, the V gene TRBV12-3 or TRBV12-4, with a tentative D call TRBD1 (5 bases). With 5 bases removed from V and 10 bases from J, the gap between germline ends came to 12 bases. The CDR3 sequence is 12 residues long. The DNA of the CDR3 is TGTGCCAGCAGTCCCCTCCGGACAGAGCAGTTCTTC. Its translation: CASSPLRTEQFF.

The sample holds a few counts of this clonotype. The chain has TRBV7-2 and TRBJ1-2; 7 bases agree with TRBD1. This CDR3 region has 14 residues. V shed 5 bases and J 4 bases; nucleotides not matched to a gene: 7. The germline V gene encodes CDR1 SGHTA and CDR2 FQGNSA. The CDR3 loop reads CASSPIQGLYGYTF. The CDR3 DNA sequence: TGTGCCAGCAGCCCCATACAGGGGCTCTATGGCTACACCTTC.

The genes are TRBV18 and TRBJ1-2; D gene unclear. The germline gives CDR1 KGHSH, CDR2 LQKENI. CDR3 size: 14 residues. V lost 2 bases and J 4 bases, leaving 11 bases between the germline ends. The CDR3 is CASSPGRDSYGYTF. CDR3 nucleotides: TGTGCCAGCTCACCAGGCCGGGATTCCTATGGCTACACCTTC.

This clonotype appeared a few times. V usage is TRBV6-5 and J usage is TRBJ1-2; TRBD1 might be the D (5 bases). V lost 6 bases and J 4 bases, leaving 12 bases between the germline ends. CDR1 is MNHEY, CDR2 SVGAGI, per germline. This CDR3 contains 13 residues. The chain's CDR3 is CASRFPGTYGYTF. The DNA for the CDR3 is TGTGCCAGCAGATTTCCAGGGACCTATGGCTACACCTTC.

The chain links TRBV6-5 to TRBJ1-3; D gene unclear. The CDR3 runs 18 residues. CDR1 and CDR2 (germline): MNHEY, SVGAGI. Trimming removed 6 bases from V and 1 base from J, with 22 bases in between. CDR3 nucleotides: TGTGCCAGCAGCCCCGGGTCCCCATCAGTGGGTTCTGGAAACACCATATATTTT. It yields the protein CASSPGSPSVGSGNTIYF.

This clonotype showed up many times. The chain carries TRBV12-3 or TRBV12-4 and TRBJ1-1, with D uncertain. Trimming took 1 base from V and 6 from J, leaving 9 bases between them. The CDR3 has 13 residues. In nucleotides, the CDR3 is TGTGCCAGCAGTTTAGTTTACGGGTCTGAAGCTTTCTTT. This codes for CASSLVYGSEAFF.

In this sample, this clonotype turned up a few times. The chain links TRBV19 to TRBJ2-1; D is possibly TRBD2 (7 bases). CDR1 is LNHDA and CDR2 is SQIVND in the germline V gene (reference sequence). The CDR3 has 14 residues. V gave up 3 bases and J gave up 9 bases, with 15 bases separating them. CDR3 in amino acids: CASSIRGAAPEQFF. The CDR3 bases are TGTGCCAGTAGTATCCGGGGGGCCGCGCCTGAGCAGTTCTTC.

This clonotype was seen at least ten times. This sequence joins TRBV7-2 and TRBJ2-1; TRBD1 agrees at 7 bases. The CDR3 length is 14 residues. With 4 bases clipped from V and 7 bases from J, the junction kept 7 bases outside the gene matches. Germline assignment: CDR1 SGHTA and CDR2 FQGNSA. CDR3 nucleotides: TGTGCCAGCAGCTACGACAGGGTCTCAAATGAGCAGTTCTTC. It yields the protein CASSYDRVSNEQFF.

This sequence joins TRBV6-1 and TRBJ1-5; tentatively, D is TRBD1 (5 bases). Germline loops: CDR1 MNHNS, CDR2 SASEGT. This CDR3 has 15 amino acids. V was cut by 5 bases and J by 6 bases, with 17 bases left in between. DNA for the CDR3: TGTGCCAGCAGTTATATACGGGGACCGGGTCAGCCCCAGCATTTT. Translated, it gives CASSYIRGPGQPQHF.

In DNA, the CDR3 is TGCGCCAGCAGCCAAGTGGGCAGGGGGCCTTCAGATACGCAGTATTTT. It yields the protein CASSQVGRGPSDTQYF. V gene TRBV4-1 combines with J gene TRBJ2-3; TRBD1 matches 8 bases. V shed 1 base and J 4 bases; nucleotides not matched to a gene: 7. Germline V CDR1 and CDR2: MGHRA, YSYEKL. The CDR3 is made up of 16 amino acids.

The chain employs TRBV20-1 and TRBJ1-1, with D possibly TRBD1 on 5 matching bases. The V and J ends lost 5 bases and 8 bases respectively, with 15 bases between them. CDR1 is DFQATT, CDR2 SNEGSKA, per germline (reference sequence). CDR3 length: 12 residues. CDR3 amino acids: CSAAGKGKEAFF. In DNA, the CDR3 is TGCAGTGCTGCTGGGAAGGGGAAAGAAGCTTTCTTT.

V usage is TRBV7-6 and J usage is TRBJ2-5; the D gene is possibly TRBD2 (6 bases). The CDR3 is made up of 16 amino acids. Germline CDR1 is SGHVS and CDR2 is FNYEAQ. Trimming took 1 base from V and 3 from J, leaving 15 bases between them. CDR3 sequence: CASSLVGGLEKETQYF. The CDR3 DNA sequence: TGTGCCAGCAGCTTAGTTGGGGGACTGGAGAAAGAGACCCAGTACTTC.

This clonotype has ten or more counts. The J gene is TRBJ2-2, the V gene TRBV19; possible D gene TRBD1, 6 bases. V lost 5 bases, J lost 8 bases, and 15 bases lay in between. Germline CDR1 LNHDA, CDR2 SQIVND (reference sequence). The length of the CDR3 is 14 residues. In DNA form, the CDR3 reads TGTGCCAGTAGTCCCTACAGGGAAGTTGGGGAGCTGTTTTTT. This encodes CASSPYREVGELFF.

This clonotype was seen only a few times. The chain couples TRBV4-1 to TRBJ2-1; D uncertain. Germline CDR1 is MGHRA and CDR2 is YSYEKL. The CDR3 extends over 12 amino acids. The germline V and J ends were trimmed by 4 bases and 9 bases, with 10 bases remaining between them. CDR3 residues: CASSPIASEQFF. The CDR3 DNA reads TGCGCCAGCAGCCCCATAGCCAGTGAGCAGTTCTTC.

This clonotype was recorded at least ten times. CDR3 sequence (DNA): TGTGCCAGTAGGCTCACCTGGACAGGGGGGTCAAATGAGCAGTTCTTC. Translation gives CASRLTWTGGSNEQFF. The chain links TRBV19 to TRBJ2-1; 10 bases match TRBD1. The CDR3 has 16 amino acids. Germline V lookup: CDR1 LNHDA, CDR2 SQIVND (reference sequence). V gave up 6 bases and J gave up 7 bases; unmatched junction bases: 12. Filled out from reference TRBV19 and TRBJ2-1, the complete variable domain reads DGGITQSPKYLFRKEGQNVTLSCEQNLNHDAMYWYRQDPGQGLRLIYYSQIVNDFQKGDIAEGYSVSREKKESFPLTVTSAQKNPTAFYLCASRLTWTGGSNEQFFGPGTRLTVL.

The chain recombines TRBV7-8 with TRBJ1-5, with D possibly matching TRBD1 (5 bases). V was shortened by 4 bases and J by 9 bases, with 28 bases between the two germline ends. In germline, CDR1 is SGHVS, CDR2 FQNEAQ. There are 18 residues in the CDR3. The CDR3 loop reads CASSSPPSTTRDPRPQHF. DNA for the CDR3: TGTGCCAGCAGCTCCCCTCCCTCGACAACCAGGGACCCTCGGCCCCAGCATTTT. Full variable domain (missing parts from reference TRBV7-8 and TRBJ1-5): GAGVSQSPRYKVAKRGQDVALRCDPISGHVSLFWYQQALGQGPEFLTYFQNEAQLDKSGLPSDRFFAERPEGSVSTLKIQRTQQEDSAVYLCASSSPPSTTRDPRPQHFGDGTRLSIL.

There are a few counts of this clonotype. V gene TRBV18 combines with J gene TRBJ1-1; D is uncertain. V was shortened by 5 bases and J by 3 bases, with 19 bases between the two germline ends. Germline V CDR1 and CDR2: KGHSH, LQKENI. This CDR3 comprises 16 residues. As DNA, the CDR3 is TGTGCCAGCTCATCGAGCCTCTCCTTTAGGGACACTGAAGCTTTCTTT. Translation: CASSSSLSFRDTEAFF. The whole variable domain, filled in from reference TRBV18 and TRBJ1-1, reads NAGVMQNPRHLVRRRGQEARLRCSPMKGHSHVYWYRQLPEEGLKFMVYLQKENIIDESGMPKERFSAEFPKEGPSILRIQQVVRGDSAAYFCASSSSLSFRDTEAFFGQGTRLTVV.

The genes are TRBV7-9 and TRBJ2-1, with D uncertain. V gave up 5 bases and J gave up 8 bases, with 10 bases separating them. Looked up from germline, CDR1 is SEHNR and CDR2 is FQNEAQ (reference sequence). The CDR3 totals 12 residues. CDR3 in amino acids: CASSQPVDEQFF. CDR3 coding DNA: TGTGCCAGCAGCCAGCCGGTGGATGAGCAGTTCTTC.

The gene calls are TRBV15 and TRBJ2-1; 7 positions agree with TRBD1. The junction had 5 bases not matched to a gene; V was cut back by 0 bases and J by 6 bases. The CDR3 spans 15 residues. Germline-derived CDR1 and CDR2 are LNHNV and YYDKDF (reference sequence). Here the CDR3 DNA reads TGTGCCACCAGCAGAGATCGACAGGGCCTCAATGAGCAGTTCTTC. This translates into CATSRDRQGLNEQFF.

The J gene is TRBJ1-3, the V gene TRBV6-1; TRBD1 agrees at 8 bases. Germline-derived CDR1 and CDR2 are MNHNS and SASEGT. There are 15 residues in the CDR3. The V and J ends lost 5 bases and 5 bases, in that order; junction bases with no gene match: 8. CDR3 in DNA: TGTGCCAGCAGTTTAGGGACAGGCGTAAGAAACACCATATATTTT. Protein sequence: CASSLGTGVRNTIYF.

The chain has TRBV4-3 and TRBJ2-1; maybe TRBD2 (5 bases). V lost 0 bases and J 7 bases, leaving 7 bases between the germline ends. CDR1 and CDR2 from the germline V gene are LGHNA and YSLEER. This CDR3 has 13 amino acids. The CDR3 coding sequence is TGCGCCAGCAGCCAAGATTCGGGGAATGAGCAGTTCTTC. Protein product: CASSQDSGNEQFF.

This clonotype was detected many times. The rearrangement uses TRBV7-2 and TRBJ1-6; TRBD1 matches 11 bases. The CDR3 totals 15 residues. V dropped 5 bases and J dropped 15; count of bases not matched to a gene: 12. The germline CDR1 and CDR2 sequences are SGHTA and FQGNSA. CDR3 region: CASSLSGTGGVLLHF. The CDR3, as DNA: TGTGCCAGCAGCCTTTCCGGGACAGGGGGTGTCCTCCTCCACTTT.

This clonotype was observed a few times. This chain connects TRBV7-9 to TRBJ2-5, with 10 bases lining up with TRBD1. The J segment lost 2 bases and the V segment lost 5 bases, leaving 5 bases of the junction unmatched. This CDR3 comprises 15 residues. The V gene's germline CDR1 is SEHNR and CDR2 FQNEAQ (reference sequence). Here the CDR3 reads CASSPGTGEQETQYF. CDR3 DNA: TGTGCCAGCAGCCCAGGGACAGGGGAACAAGAGACCCAGTACTTC.

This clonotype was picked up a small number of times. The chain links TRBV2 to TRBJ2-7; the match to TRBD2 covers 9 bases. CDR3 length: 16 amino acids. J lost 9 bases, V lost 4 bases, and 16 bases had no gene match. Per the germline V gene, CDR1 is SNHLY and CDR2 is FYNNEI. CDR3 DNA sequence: TGTGCCAGCAGTGGGGGATCGGGACTAGCAGCCGAGGGGCAGTACTTC. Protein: CASSGGSGLAAEGQYF. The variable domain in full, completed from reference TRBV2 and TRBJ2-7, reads EPEVTQTPSHQVTQMGQEVILRCVPISNHLYFYWYRQILGQKVEFLVSFYNNEISEKSEIFDDQFSVERPDGSNFTLKIRSTKLEDSAMYFCASSGGSGLAAEGQYFGPGTRLTVT.

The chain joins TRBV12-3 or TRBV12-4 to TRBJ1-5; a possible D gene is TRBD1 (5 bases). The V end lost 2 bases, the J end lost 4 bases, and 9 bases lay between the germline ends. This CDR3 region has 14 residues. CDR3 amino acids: CASSLLTENQPQHF. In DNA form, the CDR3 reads TGTGCCAGCAGTTTACTGACAGAAAATCAGCCCCAGCATTTT.

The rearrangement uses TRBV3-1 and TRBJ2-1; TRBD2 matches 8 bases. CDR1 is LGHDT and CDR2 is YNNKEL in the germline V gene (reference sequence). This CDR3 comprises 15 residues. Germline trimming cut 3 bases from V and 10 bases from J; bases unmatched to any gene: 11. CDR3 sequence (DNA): TGTGCCAGCAGCCACCGAGCGGGAGATGCAAGGGAGCAGTTCTTC. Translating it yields CASSHRAGDAREQFF.

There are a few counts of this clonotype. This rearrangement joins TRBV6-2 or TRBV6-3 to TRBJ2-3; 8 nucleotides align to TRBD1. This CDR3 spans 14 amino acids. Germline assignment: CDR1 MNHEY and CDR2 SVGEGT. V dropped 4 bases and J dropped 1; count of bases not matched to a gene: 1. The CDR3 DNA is TGTGCCAGCAGTTGGGGACAGGGCACAGATACGCAGTATTTT. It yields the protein CASSWGQGTDTQYF.

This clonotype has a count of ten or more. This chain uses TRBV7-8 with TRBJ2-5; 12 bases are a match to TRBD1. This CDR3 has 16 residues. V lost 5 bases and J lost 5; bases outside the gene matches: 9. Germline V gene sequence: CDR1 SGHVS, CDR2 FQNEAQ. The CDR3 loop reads CASSVPGQGAGETQYF. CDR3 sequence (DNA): TGTGCCAGCAGCGTCCCGGGACAGGGGGCGGGTGAGACCCAGTACTTC.

The CDR3 DNA reads as TGTGCCAGCAGTTACGGGGACAGGGGTGGCTACACCTTC. Translation gives CASSYGDRGGYTF. The chain recombines TRBV6-5 with TRBJ1-2; TRBD1 agrees at 10 bases. CDR1 and CDR2 from the germline V gene are MNHEY and SVGAGI. V trimming: 2 bases; J trimming: 7 bases; junction bases outside the gene matches: 1. This CDR3 has 13 amino acids.